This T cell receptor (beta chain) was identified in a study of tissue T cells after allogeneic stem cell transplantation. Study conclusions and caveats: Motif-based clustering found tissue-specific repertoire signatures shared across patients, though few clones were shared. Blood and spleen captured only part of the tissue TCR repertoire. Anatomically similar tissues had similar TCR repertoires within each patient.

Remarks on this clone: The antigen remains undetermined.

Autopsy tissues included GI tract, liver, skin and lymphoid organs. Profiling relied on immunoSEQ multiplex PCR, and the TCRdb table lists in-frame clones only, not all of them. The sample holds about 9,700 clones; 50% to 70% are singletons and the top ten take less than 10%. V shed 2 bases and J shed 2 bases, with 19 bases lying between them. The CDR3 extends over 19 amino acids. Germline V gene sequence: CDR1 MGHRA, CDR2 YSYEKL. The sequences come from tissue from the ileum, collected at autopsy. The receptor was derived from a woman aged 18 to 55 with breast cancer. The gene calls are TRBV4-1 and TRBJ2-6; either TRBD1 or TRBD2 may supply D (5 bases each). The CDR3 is CASSQNEGRVIAGANVLTF. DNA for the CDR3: TGCGCCAGCAGCCAAAATGAGGGCAGGGTAATAGCTGGGGCCAACGTCCTGACTTTC.